The text below deals with one T cell receptor (beta chain). Its antigen is currently unknown. This specimen belongs to a study of CD8 T cells in ankylosing spondylitis. General observations from the study: What seemed typical of ankylosing spondylitis blood was a TCR beta motif built from fewer than ten highly homologous variants. It was reported that disease-linked clones were significantly enriched in matched ankylosing spondylitis synovial fluid. Disease-linked clones, CD8+, were relatively rare in peripheral blood.

Scientists made TCR beta libraries using quantitative 5'-RACE with molecular barcodes. From the 5' RACE reads, TCRdb called clonotypes with MiXCR, one entry per CDR3 protein. In the table there are 700,000 or so distinct CDR3 sequences, 19% of which are singletons. Sample: blood, either unsorted or a sorted T cell fraction (not recorded which). The sequence came from a male donor with ankylosing spondylitis.

The CDR3 is CSVVGRGIAKNIQYF. CDR3 sequence (DNA): TGCAGCGTTGTGGGGCGGGGAATAGCCAAAAACATTCAGTACTTC. This chain links TRBV29-1 with TRBJ2-4; D may be TRBD2 (6 bases). The V gene lost 4 bases and the J gene lost 0 bases, with 13 bases spanning the gap. CDR1 and CDR2 (germline): SQVTM, ANQGSEA. The CDR3 totals 15 residues.